The 31 T cell receptor beta chains in this list originate from one sample, sequenced in a study of patients and donors after allogeneic stem cell transplantation. MiXCR was run by TCRdb on the RT-PCR reads, yielding one entry per CDR3 protein. The profile shows approximately 210,000 distinct CDR3 sequences, more than 35% of them singletons. The source material was blood, either unsorted or a sorted T cell fraction (not recorded which). The receptor set was obtained from a human donor who was either an allogeneic HSCT recipient or a stem cell or donor lymphocyte infusion donor (not recorded which). It is not recorded whose cells these are; they may come from a transplant donor.

The rearrangement joins TRBV6-5 to TRBJ2-7; either TRBD1 or TRBD2 may supply D (5 bases each). Germline-derived CDR1 and CDR2 are MNHEY and SVGAGI. This CDR3 comprises 15 residues. Trimming took 0 bases from V and 6 from J, leaving 15 bases between them. In DNA, the CDR3 is TGTGCCAGCAGTTACTCGGGGACCGCTCCCGGCGAGCAGTACTTC. This encodes CASSYSGTAPGEQYF.

This clonotype was counted a few times. J is TRBJ1-1 and V is TRBV29-1, with no clear D. Germline V CDR1 and CDR2: SQVTM, ANQGSEA. The CDR3 extends over 10 amino acids. V was trimmed by 4 bases and J by 7 bases, leaving 7 bases between them. As DNA, the CDR3 is TGCAGCGTTGGCTCAGTTGAAGCTTTCTTT. Its protein is CSVGSVEAFF. Variable domain in full (rest from reference TRBV29-1 and TRBJ1-1): SAVISQKPSRDICQRGTSLTIQCQVDSQVTMMFWYRQQPGQSLTLIATANQGSEATYESGFVIDKFPISRPNLTFSTLTVSNMSPEDSSIYLCSVGSVEAFFGQGTRLTVV.

This clonotype was observed once. V is TRBV4-1 and J is TRBJ1-2; tentative D call: TRBD1 (5 bases). CDR3 length equals 14 residues. Germline assignment: CDR1 MGHRA and CDR2 YSYEKL. Trimming removed 3 bases at V and 3 bases at J, with 11 bases between. The CDR3 spells CASSQERQYYGYTF. The CDR3 DNA follows: TGCGCCAGCAGCCAGGAACGACAGTACTATGGCTACACCTTC.

The chain uses TRBV4-3 and TRBJ2-1; 11 bases agree with TRBD2. This CDR3 spans 15 amino acids. CDR1 LGHNA and CDR2 YSLEER come from the germline V gene. V was pared by 0 bases and J by 9 bases, with 4 bases of the junction left unmatched. The CDR3 spells CASSQDLAGGIEQFF. The CDR3 bases are TGCGCCAGCAGCCAAGACCTAGCGGGAGGTATTGAGCAGTTCTTC.

This clonotype was counted between two and nine times. The chain links TRBV20-1 to TRBJ1-1; D is possibly TRBD1 (5 bases). The V end lost 0 bases, the J end lost 3 bases, and 14 bases lay between the germline ends. Germline V lookup: CDR1 DFQATT, CDR2 SNEGSKA (reference sequence). The CDR3 is made up of 15 amino acids. The CDR3 loop reads CSARDTTGSHTEAFF. In DNA form, the CDR3 reads TGCAGTGCTAGAGATACTACAGGATCCCACACTGAAGCTTTCTTT.

The CDR3 reads CSVVTQTRLYEQYF. The DNA of the CDR3 is TGCAGCGTTGTTACTCAAACTAGGCTCTACGAGCAGTACTTC. The chain is built from TRBV29-1 and TRBJ2-7; TRBD2 might be the D (5 bases). The germline V and J ends were trimmed by 4 bases and 3 bases, with 16 bases remaining between them. The CDR3 contains 14 residues. Germline V gives CDR1 SQVTM, CDR2 ANQGSEA.

The chain links TRBV12-3 or TRBV12-4 to TRBJ1-5; D perhaps matches TRBD1 (6 bases). The ends were cut back, 8 bases at V and 0 bases at J, with 14 bases in the middle. The CDR3 is 15 residues long. CDR3 DNA sequence: TGTGCCAGCTTGTTGGCAGGGGATAGCAATCAGCCCCAGCATTTT. Encoded protein: CASLLAGDSNQPQHF.

This clonotype was detected only once. The chain combines TRBV2 with TRBJ2-5; D remains unclear. Trimming removed 9 bases at V and 5 bases at J, with 10 bases between. The germline V gene encodes CDR1 SNHLY and CDR2 FYNNEI. The CDR3 is made up of 11 amino acids. The CDR3 is CARAIGETQYF. In DNA form, the CDR3 reads TGTGCCAGGGCTATTGGGGAGACCCAGTACTTC.

V is TRBV7-3 and J is TRBJ2-2, with D perhaps TRBD2 (6 bases). Germline values: CDR1 SGHTA, CDR2 FQGTGA. Trimming took off 5 bases at V and 0 bases at J, with 10 bases between the two ends. This CDR3 comprises 15 residues. The CDR3 protein is CASSQGLTNTGELFF. As DNA, the CDR3 is TGTGCCAGCAGCCAGGGACTGACGAACACCGGGGAGCTGTTTTTT.

Only a few counts were recorded for this clonotype. This chain links TRBV7-2 with TRBJ1-4; D might be TRBD1 (6 bases). The ends were cut back, 5 bases at V and 10 bases at J, with 20 bases in the middle. The CDR3 loop spans 15 amino acids. Germline V gene lookup returns CDR1 SGHTA and CDR2 FQGNSA. The CDR3 nucleotides read TGTGCCAGCAGCGCGTATACAGGGTCCGGGAGAAAACTGTTTTTT. Its protein product is CASSAYTGSGRKLFF.

This chain links TRBV7-9 with TRBJ2-3; D call uncertain. Germline V gene sequence: CDR1 SEHNR, CDR2 FQNEAQ (reference sequence). The CDR3 is made up of 15 amino acids. V lost 5 bases and J lost 1, with 13 bases in between. The CDR3 is CASSIPRTGTDTQYF. CDR3 nucleotide sequence: TGTGCCAGCAGCATCCCCCGTACGGGCACAGATACGCAGTATTTT.

The chain couples TRBV6-5 to TRBJ1-3; D might be TRBD1 (6 bases). This CDR3 contains 14 residues. V lost 6 bases and J lost 1, with 10 bases in between. The germline gives CDR1 MNHEY, CDR2 SVGAGI. In DNA form, the CDR3 reads TGTGCCAGCAGGTCGACAGGATCTGGAAACACCATATATTTT. Encoded protein: CASRSTGSGNTIYF.

The chain combines TRBV5-1 with TRBJ2-1, with D unresolved. The V gene's germline CDR1 is SGHRS and CDR2 YFSETQ. V was cut by 4 bases and J by 1 base, with 15 bases left in between. There are 16 residues in the CDR3. The CDR3 region has the DNA TGCGCCAGCAGCACCCCCCGAGACCTATCCTACAATGAGCAGTTCTTC. The encoded protein is CASSTPRDLSYNEQFF.

The V and J genes are TRBV20-1 and TRBJ1-1; D call uncertain. V was shortened by 0 bases and J by 0 bases, with 14 bases between the two germline ends. The CDR3 runs 16 residues. From germline, CDR1 is DFQATT and CDR2 SNEGSKA (reference sequence). CDR3 sequence (DNA): TGCAGTGCTAGAGAGGGTCTGAGGAATATGAACACTGAAGCTTTCTTT. Protein product: CSAREGLRNMNTEAFF.

DNA for the CDR3: TGTGCCAGCCAGCGGGAGACTGAGCAGTTCTTC. Translating it yields CASQRETEQFF. V usage is TRBV12-3 or TRBV12-4 and J usage is TRBJ2-1, with TRBD2 matching 8 bases. The length of the CDR3 is 11 residues. Trimming cost V 8 bases and J 9 bases; bases outside gene matches: 3.

The chain combines TRBV30 with TRBJ1-5; D is perhaps TRBD1 (6 bases). V gave up 5 bases and J gave up 0 bases, with 8 bases separating them. Germline-derived CDR1 and CDR2 are GTSNPN and SVGIG (reference sequence). This CDR3 is 13 amino acids long. CDR3 sequence: CAWQTGSNQPQHF. The DNA for the CDR3 is TGTGCCTGGCAGACAGGTAGCAATCAGCCCCAGCATTTT.

This clonotype was seen more than once but under ten times. V is TRBV20-1 and J is TRBJ1-2; tentatively, D is TRBD1 (5 bases). Deletions cut 0 bases from V and 4 bases from J, with 12 bases between. This CDR3 has 14 amino acids. Per germline, CDR1 DFQATT and CDR2 SNEGSKA (reference sequence). Here the CDR3 DNA reads TGCAGTGCTAGAGAGTCAGGGAAGGGCTATGGCTACACCTTC. Translation gives CSARESGKGYGYTF.

This sequence joins TRBV6-2 or TRBV6-3 and TRBJ1-1; D unclear. CDR1 MNHEY and CDR2 SVGEGT come from the germline V gene. Trimming left V 2 bases short and J 5 bases short, with 12 bases between. The CDR3 has 14 amino acids. The CDR3 reads CASSYQPGRTEAFF. The CDR3 region has the DNA TGTGCCAGCAGTTACCAACCGGGGAGAACTGAAGCTTTCTTT.

The rearrangement uses TRBV29-1 and TRBJ1-2; no reliable D call. This CDR3 spans 12 amino acids. With 3 bases removed from V and 6 bases from J, the gap between germline ends came to 11 bases. Looked up from germline, CDR1 is SQVTM and CDR2 is ANQGSEA. This CDR3 is CSVDPGLDGYTF. The CDR3 coding sequence is TGCAGCGTTGACCCCGGGTTGGATGGCTACACCTTC. The variable domain in full, with the rest retrieved from reference TRBV29-1 and TRBJ1-2, is SAVISQKPSRDICQRGTSLTIQCQVDSQVTMMFWYRQQPGQSLTLIATANQGSEATYESGFVIDKFPISRPNLTFSTLTVSNMSPEDSSIYLCSVDPGLDGYTFGSGTRLTVV.

The rearrangement uses TRBV5-1 and TRBJ1-2; 7 bases line up with TRBD1. Per germline, CDR1 SGHRS and CDR2 YFSETQ. The CDR3 consists of 15 residues. The ends lost 4 bases at V and 6 bases at J; junction bases unmatched: 12. The CDR3 nucleotides are TGCGCCAGCAGCCCGGATGACGACAGGGTCCATGGCTACACCTTC. It yields the protein CASSPDDDRVHGYTF.

V usage is TRBV7-2 and J usage is TRBJ1-2; D not certain. Germline assignment: CDR1 SGHTA and CDR2 FQGNSA. The CDR3 extends over 11 amino acids. The germline V and J ends were trimmed by 1 base and 10 bases, with 7 bases remaining between them. Written as DNA, the CDR3 is TGTGCCAGCAGCTTAGGCCGGTTCTACACCTTC. Amino acids: CASSLGRFYTF.

The rearrangement links TRBV4-3 to TRBJ2-7; TRBD2 matches at 8 bases. The CDR3 totals 16 residues. V shed 3 bases and J 3 bases; nucleotides not matched to a gene: 10. Germline CDR1 LGHNA, CDR2 YSLEER. The chain's CDR3 is CASSQNRAGEVYEQYF. The CDR3 coding sequence is TGCGCCAGCAGCCAGAATAGAGCGGGAGAGGTCTACGAGCAGTACTTC.

The CDR3 here is CASSQDGALAGELFF. CDR3 DNA: TGCGCCAGCAGCCAAGACGGGGCCCTGGCCGGGGAGCTGTTTTTT. The chain uses TRBV4-3 and TRBJ2-2; D might be TRBD1 or TRBD2, each matching 5 bases. The CDR3 totals 15 residues. Germline CDR1 reads LGHNA; CDR2 reads YSLEER. Trimming stripped 0 bases from V and 6 bases from J, with 11 bases between.

V is TRBV12-3 or TRBV12-4 and J is TRBJ1-2, with TRBD1 as a possible D gene (6 bases). The CDR3 length is 17 residues. Trimming stripped 6 bases from V and 4 bases from J, with 24 bases between. The CDR3 nucleotides are TGTGCCAGCAGCCTCACCTCCCGACGGGTGACAGGCTATGGCTACACCTTC. Its translation: CASSLTSRRVTGYGYTF.

The V call is TRBV7-2, the J call TRBJ2-3; 8 bases are a match to TRBD2. Germline CDR1 and CDR2: SGHTA and FQGNSA. The CDR3 runs to 14 residues. The V gene end was trimmed by 11 bases and the J gene end by 2 bases; junction bases not matched to a gene: 9. CDR3 in DNA: TGTGCCTCCCGGGAGGGCTCTTTCACAGATACGCAGTATTTT. It codes for CASREGSFTDTQYF.

The genes are TRBV29-1 and TRBJ2-1, with a weak D call TRBD2 (6 bases). The CDR3 has 12 residues. CDR1 and CDR2 (germline): SQVTM, ANQGSEA. Between the trimmed V and J ends, which lost 4 bases and 9 bases, there was a span of 13 bases. CDR3 DNA: TGCAGCGTTGGATCAGGTAGCGGTGAGCAGTTCTTC. This sequence encodes CSVGSGSGEQFF.

The chain has TRBV11-1 and TRBJ2-1; D is perhaps TRBD1 (6 bases). The CDR3 contains 18 residues. Germline V CDR1 and CDR2: SGHAT, FQDESV (reference sequence). Trimming removed 0 bases at V and 0 bases at J, with 15 bases between. In DNA, the CDR3 is TGTGCCAGCAGCTTAGCGTCTCAGGGGTTCTCCTCCTACAATGAGCAGTTCTTC. Encoded protein: CASSLASQGFSSYNEQFF.

This clonotype was seen only a few times. The chain has TRBV5-6 and TRBJ1-1; a weak D match, TRBD1 (5 bases). CDR1 and CDR2 (germline): SGHDT, YYEEEE. The CDR3 covers 13 residues. V lost 5 bases to trimming and J lost 0 bases, with 8 bases between them. This CDR3 is CASSGHLNTEAFF. In DNA, the CDR3 is TGTGCCAGCAGTGGACATTTGAACACTGAAGCTTTCTTT.

There are a few counts of this clonotype. The rearrangement joins TRBV6-5 to TRBJ1-1; D unclear. The germline gives CDR1 MNHEY, CDR2 SVGAGI. V lost 2 bases and J 5 bases, leaving 9 bases between the germline ends. CDR3 length equals 13 residues. CDR3 region: CASSYTPSTEAFF. The CDR3 DNA reads TGTGCCAGCAGTTACACCCCGAGTACTGAAGCTTTCTTT.

CDR3 amino acids: CSVEGAGTYEQYF. The DNA of the CDR3 is TGCAGCGTTGAAGGAGCCGGGACCTACGAGCAGTACTTC. The chain links TRBV29-1 to TRBJ2-7; D is possibly TRBD2 (5 bases). Germline V gene data show CDR1 as SQVTM and CDR2 as ANQGSEA. V lost 1 base to trimming and J lost 2 bases, with 9 bases between them. This CDR3 contains 13 residues.

This clonotype has more than one count but fewer than ten. This chain connects TRBV29-1 to TRBJ2-7; 9 nucleotides agree with TRBD1. J was trimmed by 5 bases and V by 6 bases; bases with no gene match: 8. The CDR3 contains 13 residues. Germline V CDR1 and CDR2: SQVTM, ANQGSEA. The chain's CDR3 is CSVSTGGFDEQYF. The CDR3 region has the DNA TGCAGCGTCTCAACAGGGGGCTTTGACGAGCAGTACTTC.